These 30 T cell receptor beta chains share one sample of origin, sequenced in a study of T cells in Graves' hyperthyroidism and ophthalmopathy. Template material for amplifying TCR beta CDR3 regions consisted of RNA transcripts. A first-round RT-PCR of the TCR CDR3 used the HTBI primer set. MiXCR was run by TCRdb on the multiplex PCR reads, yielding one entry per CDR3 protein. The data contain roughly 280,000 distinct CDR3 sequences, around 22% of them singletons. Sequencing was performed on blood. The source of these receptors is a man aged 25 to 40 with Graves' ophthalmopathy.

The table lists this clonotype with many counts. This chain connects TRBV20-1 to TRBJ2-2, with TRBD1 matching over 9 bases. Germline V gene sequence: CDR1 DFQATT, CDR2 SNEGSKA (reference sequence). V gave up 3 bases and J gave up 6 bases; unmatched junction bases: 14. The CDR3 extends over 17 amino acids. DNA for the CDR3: TGCAGTGCTAGGACAGGGGGACCAGCTTTGGTCGCCGGGGAGCTGTTTTTT. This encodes CSARTGGPALVAGELFF.

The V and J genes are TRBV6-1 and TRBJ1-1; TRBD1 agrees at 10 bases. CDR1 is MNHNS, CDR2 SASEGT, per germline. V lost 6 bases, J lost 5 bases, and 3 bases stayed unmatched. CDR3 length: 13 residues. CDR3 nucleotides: TGTGCCAGCAGATGGGACAGGGGAACTGAAGCTTTCTTT. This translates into CASRWDRGTEAFF.

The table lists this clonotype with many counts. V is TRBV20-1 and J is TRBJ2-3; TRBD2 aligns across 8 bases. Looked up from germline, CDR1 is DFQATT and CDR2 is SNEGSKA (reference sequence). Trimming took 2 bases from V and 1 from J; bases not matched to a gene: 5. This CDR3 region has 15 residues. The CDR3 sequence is CSARSGSWGTDTQYF. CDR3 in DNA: TGCAGTGCTAGAAGCGGGAGTTGGGGCACAGATACGCAGTATTTT.

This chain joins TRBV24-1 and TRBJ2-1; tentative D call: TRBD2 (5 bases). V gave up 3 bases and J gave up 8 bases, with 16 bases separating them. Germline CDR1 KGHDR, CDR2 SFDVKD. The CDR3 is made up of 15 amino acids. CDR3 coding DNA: TGTGCCACCAGTGATCCCGGGTCCCACGGGGATGAGCAGTTCTTC. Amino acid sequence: CATSDPGSHGDEQFF.

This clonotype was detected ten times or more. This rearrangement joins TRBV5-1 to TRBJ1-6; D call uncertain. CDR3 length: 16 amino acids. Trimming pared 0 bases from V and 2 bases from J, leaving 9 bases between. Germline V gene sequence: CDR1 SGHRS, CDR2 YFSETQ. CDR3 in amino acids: CASSLAAGTYNSPLHF. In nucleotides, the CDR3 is TGCGCCAGCAGCTTGGCCGCGGGGACCTATAATTCACCCCTCCACTTT.

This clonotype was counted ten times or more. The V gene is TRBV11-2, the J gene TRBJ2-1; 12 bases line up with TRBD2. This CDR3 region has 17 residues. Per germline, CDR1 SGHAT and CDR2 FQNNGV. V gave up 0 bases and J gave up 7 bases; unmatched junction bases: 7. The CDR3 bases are TGTGCCAGCAGCTTAGATCGAGGACTAGCGGGGAAGAATGAGCAGTTCTTC. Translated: CASSLDRGLAGKNEQFF.

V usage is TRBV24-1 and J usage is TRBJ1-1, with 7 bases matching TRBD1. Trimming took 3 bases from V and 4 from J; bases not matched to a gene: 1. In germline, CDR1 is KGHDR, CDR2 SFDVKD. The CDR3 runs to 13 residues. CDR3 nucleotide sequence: TGTGCCACCAGTGATGAGGGGGCCACTGAAGCTTTCTTT. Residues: CATSDEGATEAFF.

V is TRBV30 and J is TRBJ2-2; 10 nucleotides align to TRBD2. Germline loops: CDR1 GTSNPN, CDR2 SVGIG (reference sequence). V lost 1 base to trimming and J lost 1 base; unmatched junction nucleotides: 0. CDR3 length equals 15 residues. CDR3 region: CAWSGLAGNTGELFF. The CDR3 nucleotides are TGTGCCTGGAGTGGACTAGCGGGGAACACCGGGGAGCTGTTTTTT.

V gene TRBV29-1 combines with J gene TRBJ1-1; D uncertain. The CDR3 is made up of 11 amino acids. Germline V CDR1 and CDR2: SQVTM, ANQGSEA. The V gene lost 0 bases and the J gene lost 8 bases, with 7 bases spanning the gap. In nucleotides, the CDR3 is TGCAGCGTTGAAGAGAAGCGAGAAGCTTTCTTT. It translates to CSVEEKREAFF.

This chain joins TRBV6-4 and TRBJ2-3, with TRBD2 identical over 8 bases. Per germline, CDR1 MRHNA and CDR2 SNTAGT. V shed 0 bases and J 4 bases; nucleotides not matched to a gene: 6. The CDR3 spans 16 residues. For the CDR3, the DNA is TGTGCCAGCAGTGACTCGACCGGGAGGGCCGCAGATACGCAGTATTTT. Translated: CASSDSTGRAADTQYF.

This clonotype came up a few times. The CDR3 nucleotides read TGTGCCAGCAGAACGAAAGTACTAGCGGACAATGAGCAGTTCTTC. Translated, it gives CASRTKVLADNEQFF. The V gene is TRBV6-2 or TRBV6-3, the J gene TRBJ2-1; TRBD2 agrees at 8 bases. The germline V gene has CDR1 MNHEY and CDR2 SVGEGT. V trimming: 6 bases; J trimming: 5 bases; junction bases outside the gene matches: 9. The CDR3 covers 15 residues.

CDR3 region: CSAAPGQAGSSYEQYF. The CDR3 DNA is TGCAGTGCCGCCCCCGGACAGGCCGGAAGCTCCTACGAGCAGTACTTC. The J gene is TRBJ2-7, the V gene TRBV20-1; the match to TRBD1 covers 7 bases. This CDR3 is built from 16 residues. The V gene's germline CDR1 is DFQATT and CDR2 SNEGSKA (reference sequence). Trimming removed 6 bases from V and 0 bases from J; junction bases left unmatched: 14.

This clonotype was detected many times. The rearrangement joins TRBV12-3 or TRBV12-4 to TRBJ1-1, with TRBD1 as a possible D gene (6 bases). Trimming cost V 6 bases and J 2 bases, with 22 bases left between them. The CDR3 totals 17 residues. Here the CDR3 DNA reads TGTGCCAGCAGAAATCGGGACACATCAATACTAAACACTGAAGCTTTCTTT. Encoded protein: CASRNRDTSILNTEAFF.

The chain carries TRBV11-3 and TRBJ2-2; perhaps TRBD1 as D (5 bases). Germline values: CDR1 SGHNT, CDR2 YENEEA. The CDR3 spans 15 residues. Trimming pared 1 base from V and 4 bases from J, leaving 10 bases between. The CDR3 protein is CASSLGGPGTGELFF. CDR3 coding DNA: TGTGCCAGCAGCTTAGGGGGCCCGGGCACCGGGGAGCTGTTTTTT.

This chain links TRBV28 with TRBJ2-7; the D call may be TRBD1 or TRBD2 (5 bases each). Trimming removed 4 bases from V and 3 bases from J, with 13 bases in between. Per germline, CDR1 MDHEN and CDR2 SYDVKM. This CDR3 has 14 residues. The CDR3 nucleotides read TGTGCCAGCAGTTCGTACGGGACCAGCTACGAGCAGTACTTC. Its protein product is CASSSYGTSYEQYF.

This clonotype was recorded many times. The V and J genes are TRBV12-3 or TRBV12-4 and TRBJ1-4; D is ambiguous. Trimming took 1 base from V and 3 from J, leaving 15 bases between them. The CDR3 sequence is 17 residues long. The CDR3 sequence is CASSLGKGDPANEKLFF. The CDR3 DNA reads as TGTGCCAGCAGTTTAGGTAAAGGAGACCCAGCTAATGAAAAACTGTTTTTT.

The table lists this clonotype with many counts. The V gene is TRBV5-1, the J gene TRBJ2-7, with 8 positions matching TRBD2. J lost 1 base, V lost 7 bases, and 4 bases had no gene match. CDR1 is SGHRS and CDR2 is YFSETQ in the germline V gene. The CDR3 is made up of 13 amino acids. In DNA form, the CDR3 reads TGCGCCAGCGCGCAGCGGGGGTCCTACGAGCAGTACTTC. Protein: CASAQRGSYEQYF.

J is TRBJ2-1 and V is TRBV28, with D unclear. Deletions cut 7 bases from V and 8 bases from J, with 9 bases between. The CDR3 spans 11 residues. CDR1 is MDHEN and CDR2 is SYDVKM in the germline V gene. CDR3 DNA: TGTGCCAGCATGGGGTTTTATGAGCAGTTCTTC. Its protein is CASMGFYEQFF.

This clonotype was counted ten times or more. CDR3 coding DNA: TGTGCCAGCAGCTTACTCAGGGAGGCCGGGGAGCTGTTTTTT. This translates into CASSLLREAGELFF. This sequence joins TRBV11-2 and TRBJ2-2; possibly TRBD2 for D (6 bases). Looked up from germline, CDR1 is SGHAT and CDR2 is FQNNGV. CDR3 size: 14 residues. V lost 2 bases, J lost 6 bases, and 10 bases lay in between.

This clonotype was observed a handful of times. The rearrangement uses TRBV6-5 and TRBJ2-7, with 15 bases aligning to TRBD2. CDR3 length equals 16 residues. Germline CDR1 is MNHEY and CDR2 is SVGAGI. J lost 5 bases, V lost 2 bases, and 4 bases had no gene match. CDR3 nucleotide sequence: TGTGCCAGCAGTTACGGACTAGCGGGAGGGAGCGACGAGCAGTACTTC. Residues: CASSYGLAGGSDEQYF.

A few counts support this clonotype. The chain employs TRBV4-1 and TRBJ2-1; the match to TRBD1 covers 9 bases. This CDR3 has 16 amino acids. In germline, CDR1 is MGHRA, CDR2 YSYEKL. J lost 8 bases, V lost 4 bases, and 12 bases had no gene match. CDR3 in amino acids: CASSLAGTGILDEQFF. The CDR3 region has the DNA TGCGCCAGCAGCCTCGCCGGGACAGGGATTTTGGATGAGCAGTTCTTC.

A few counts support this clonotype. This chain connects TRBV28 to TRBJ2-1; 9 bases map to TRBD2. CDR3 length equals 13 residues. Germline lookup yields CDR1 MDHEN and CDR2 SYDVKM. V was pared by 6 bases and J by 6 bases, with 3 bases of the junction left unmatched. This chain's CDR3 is CASRRLAVNEQFF. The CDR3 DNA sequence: TGTGCCAGCAGGAGACTAGCGGTCAATGAGCAGTTCTTC.

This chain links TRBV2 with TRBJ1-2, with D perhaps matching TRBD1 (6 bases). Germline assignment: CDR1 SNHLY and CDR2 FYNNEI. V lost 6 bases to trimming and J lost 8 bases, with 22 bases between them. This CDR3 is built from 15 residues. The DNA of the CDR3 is TGTGCCAGCAGGGGTCCGGGGGCCTATGGGATGGGCTACACCTTC. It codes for CASRGPGAYGMGYTF. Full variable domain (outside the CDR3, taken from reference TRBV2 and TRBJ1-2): EPEVTQTPSHQVTQMGQEVILRCVPISNHLYFYWYRQILGQKVEFLVSFYNNEISEKSEIFDDQFSVERPDGSNFTLKIRSTKLEDSAMYFCASRGPGAYGMGYTFGSGTRLTVV.

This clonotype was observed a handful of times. CDR3 DNA: TGCAGTGCTAGAACTAACCCGAACACCGGGGAGCTGTTTTTT. Its translation: CSARTNPNTGELFF. The chain combines TRBV20-1 with TRBJ2-2, with D unresolved. Per germline, CDR1 DFQATT and CDR2 SNEGSKA (reference sequence). The CDR3 length is 14 residues. V was shortened by 2 bases and J by 0 bases, with 7 bases between the two germline ends.

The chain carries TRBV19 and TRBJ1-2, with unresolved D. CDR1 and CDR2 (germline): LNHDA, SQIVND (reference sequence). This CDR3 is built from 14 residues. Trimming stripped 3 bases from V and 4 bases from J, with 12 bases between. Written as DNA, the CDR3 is TGTGCCAGTAGTATCGGGAGGGCAACCTATGGCTACACCTTC. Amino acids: CASSIGRATYGYTF.

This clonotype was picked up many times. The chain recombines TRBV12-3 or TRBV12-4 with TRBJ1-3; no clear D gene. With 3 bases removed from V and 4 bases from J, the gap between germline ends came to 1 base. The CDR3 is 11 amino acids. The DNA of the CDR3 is TGTGCCAGCAGTTTCGGAAACACCATATATTTT. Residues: CASSFGNTIYF.

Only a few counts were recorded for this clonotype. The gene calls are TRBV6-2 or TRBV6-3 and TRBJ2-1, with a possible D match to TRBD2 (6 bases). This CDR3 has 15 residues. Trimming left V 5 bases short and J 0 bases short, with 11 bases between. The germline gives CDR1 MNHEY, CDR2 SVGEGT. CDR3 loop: CASSPGLDSYNEQFF. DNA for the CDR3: TGTGCCAGCAGTCCGGGACTTGACTCCTACAATGAGCAGTTCTTC.

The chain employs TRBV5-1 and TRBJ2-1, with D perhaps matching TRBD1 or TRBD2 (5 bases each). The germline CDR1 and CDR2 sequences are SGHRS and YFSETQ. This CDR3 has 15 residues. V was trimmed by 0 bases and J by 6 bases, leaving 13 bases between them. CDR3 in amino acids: CASSLAGTTSNEQFF. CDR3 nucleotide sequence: TGCGCCAGCAGCTTGGCCGGGACCACCTCCAATGAGCAGTTCTTC.

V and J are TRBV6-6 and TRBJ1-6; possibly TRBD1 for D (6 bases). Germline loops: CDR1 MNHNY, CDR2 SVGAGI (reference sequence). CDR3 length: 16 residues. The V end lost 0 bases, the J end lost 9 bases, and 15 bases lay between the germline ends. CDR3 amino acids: CASSYSGNRVRSPLHF. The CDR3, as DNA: TGTGCCAGCAGTTACTCAGGGAACAGGGTTCGTTCACCCCTCCACTTT.

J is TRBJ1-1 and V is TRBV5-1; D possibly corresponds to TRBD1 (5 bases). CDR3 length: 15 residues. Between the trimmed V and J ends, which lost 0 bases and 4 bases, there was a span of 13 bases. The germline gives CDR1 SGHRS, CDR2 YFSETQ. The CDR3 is CASSLESGAGTEAFF. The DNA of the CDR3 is TGCGCCAGCAGCTTGGAGTCTGGGGCGGGCACTGAAGCTTTCTTT.